These T cell receptor beta chains were read from a single sample in a study of T cell repertoires in cytomegalovirus infection. These TCRs are of unknown antigen specificity. TCRdb redid the calling of the reads with MiXCR, one entry per CDR3 protein. The top ten hold approximately 20% of the sample, which has over 250,000 distinct CDR3 sequences, less than 25% seen once. Here the sequenced sample was cultured PBMCs, taken from culture after CMV antigen stimulation. The receptors were sampled from a human donor in good health (CMV status not recorded). Some clones in this sample may be carry-over from other donors' samples. Each CDR3 is given with its conserved first and last residue. The D gene is left open where the match is weak. Not every row has a clone size; where given, it reads once, few, many or a size class.

D: .
V: TRBV5-1
size: few
J: TRBJ2-1
CDR3: CASSSWHRAGKSNEQFF
DNA: TGCGCCAGCAGCTCCTGGCACCGAGCAGGGAAGTCCAATGAGCAGTTCTTC

D: TRBD1
V: TRBV6-6
size: few
J: TRBJ2-1
CDR3: CASRRDRGDAQFF
DNA: TGTGCCAGCAGACGGGACAGGGGTGATGCGCAGTTCTTC

D: .
V: TRBV14
size: few
J: TRBJ2-3
CDR3: CASSQAVGRATQYF
DNA: TGTGCCAGCAGCCAAGCAGTTGGGCGAGCTACGCAGTATTTT

D: TRBD2
V: TRBV4-1
size: few
J: TRBJ2-7
CDR3: CASSQVGTSGDEQYF
DNA: TGCGCCAGCAGCCAAGTGGGGACTAGCGGTGACGAGCAGTACTTC

D: .
V: TRBV10-3
size: few
J: TRBJ2-1
CDR3: CAISEGGPPNNEQFF
DNA: TGTGCCATCAGTGAGGGGGGACCACCTAACAATGAGCAGTTCTTC

D: .
V: TRBV7-9
size: few
J: TRBJ2-1
CDR3: CASGRGTGEQFF
DNA: TGTGCCAGCGGAAGGGGGACGGGAGAGCAGTTCTTC

D: .
V: TRBV5-6
size: many
J: TRBJ1-2
CDR3: CASSRGNYGYTF
DNA: TGTGCCAGCAGCAGGGGTAACTATGGCTACACCTTC

D: .
V: TRBV6-5
size: few
J: TRBJ1-3
CDR3: CASSPRDGGNTIYF
DNA: TGTGCCAGCAGTCCTCGGGACGGTGGAAACACCATATATTTT

D: TRBD1
V: TRBV4-2
size: few
J: TRBJ2-7
CDR3: CASSQDLTGGAYEQYF
DNA: TGTGCCAGCAGCCAAGACTTGACAGGGGGCGCGTACGAGCAGTACTTC

D: .
V: TRBV7-8
size: few
J: TRBJ1-1
CDR3: CASSAVASRRPMQAFF
DNA: TGTGCCAGCAGCGCCGTCGCATCGCGGCGACCTATGCAAGCTTTCTTT

D: .
V: TRBV4-1
size: few
J: TRBJ2-4
CDR3: CASSQVADIQYF
DNA: TGCGCCAGCAGCCAAGTCGCGGACATTCAGTACTTC

D: .
V: TRBV4-2
size: .
J: TRBJ2-5
CDR3: CASSQELEGFDETQYF
DNA: TGTGCCAGCAGCCAAGAGTTAGAGGGGTTCGACGAGACCCAGTACTTC

D: .
V: TRBV18
size: .
J: TRBJ1-1
CDR3: CASSPQRDQFRKAFF
DNA: TGTGCCAGCTCACCACAACGTGATCAGTTTCGGAAAGCTTTCTTT

D: .
V: TRBV7-6
size: many
J: TRBJ2-2
CDR3: CASSPTTTGRVAGELFF
DNA: TGTGCCAGCAGCCCGACCACGACAGGGAGGGTTGCCGGGGAGCTGTTTTTT

D: TRBD2
V: TRBV5-4
size: .
J: TRBJ2-7
CDR3: CASSLAPLAGAREQYF
DNA: TGTGCCAGCAGCTTGGCCCCGCTAGCGGGAGCTCGGGAGCAGTACTTC

D: .
V: TRBV4-3
size: many
J: TRBJ2-1
CDR3: CASSPGGELEQFF
DNA: TGCGCCAGCAGTCCAGGCGGCGAGCTTGAGCAGTTCTTC

D: TRBD1
V: TRBV24-1
size: .
J: TRBJ2-4
CDR3: CATSDTGQGGKNIQYF
DNA: TGTGCCACCAGTGATACGGGACAGGGAGGCAAAAACATTCAGTACTTC

D: TRBD2
V: TRBV5-1
size: .
J: TRBJ2-1
CDR3: CASTRRDYTYNEQFF
DNA: TGCGCCAGCACAAGAAGGGACTATACCTACAATGAGCAGTTCTTC

D: TRBD1
V: TRBV7-2
size: .
J: TRBJ2-6
CDR3: CASGGITGGAGANVLTF
DNA: TGTGCCAGCGGGGGTATCACAGGGGGCGCTGGGGCCAACGTCCTGACTTTC

D: .
V: TRBV18
size: .
J: TRBJ1-5
CDR3: CASSPGQTHQPQHF
DNA: TGTGCCAGCTCACCCGGACAGACACATCAGCCCCAGCATTTT

D: .
V: TRBV10-3
size: .
J: TRBJ2-2
CDR3: CATTKANTGELFF
DNA: TGTGCCACCACAAAAGCTAACACCGGGGAGCTGTTTTTT

D: TRBD2
V: TRBV28
size: few
J: TRBJ2-1
CDR3: CASRPGLAGAYPYNEQFF
DNA: TGTGCCAGCAGGCCGGGGCTAGCGGGAGCCTACCCCTACAATGAGCAGTTCTTC

D: TRBD1
V: TRBV20-1
size: .
J: TRBJ1-2
CDR3: CSARDWDRPNYGYTF
DNA: TGCAGTGCTAGAGATTGGGACAGACCTAACTATGGCTACACCTTC

D: TRBD2
V: TRBV19
size: few
J: TRBJ2-2
CDR3: CASSIASGRASGELFF
DNA: TGTGCCAGTAGTATAGCCAGCGGGAGGGCCTCCGGGGAGCTGTTTTTT

D: TRBD2
V: TRBV5-1
size: .
J: TRBJ2-3
CDR3: CASSSGSTSTDTQYF
DNA: TGCGCCAGCAGTAGCGGGAGTACTAGCACAGATACGCAGTATTTT

D: .
V: TRBV6-6
size: .
J: TRBJ2-4
CDR3: CASSQTRELAKNIQYF
DNA: TGTGCCAGCAGTCAGACCAGGGAACTAGCCAAAAACATTCAGTACTTC

D: .
V: TRBV7-2
size: many
J: TRBJ1-2
CDR3: CASSLARTNYGYTF
DNA: TGTGCCAGCAGCTTAGCCAGGACTAACTATGGCTACACCTTC

D: .
V: TRBV4-1
size: .
J: TRBJ2-1
CDR3: CASSQDPRGTYNEQFF
DNA: TGCGCCAGCAGCCAAGACCCCAGGGGAACCTACAATGAGCAGTTCTTC

D: .
V: TRBV7-6
size: many
J: TRBJ2-3
CDR3: CASMWAGDGAATDTQYF
DNA: TGTGCCAGCATGTGGGCAGGGGATGGAGCGGCCACAGATACGCAGTATTTT

D: .
V: TRBV12-3/TRBV12-4
size: .
J: TRBJ2-3
CDR3: CASSLSFRTSSTDTQYF
DNA: TGTGCCAGCAGTTTGAGTTTTAGGACCAGCAGCACAGATACGCAGTATTTT

D: .
V: TRBV15
size: .
J: TRBJ1-1
CDR3: CATFLKIGGNTEAFF
DNA: TGTGCCACCTTTCTAAAAATTGGGGGGAACACTGAAGCTTTCTTT

D: TRBD2
V: TRBV18
size: .
J: TRBJ2-1
CDR3: CASSPPRLAGGRSYNEQFF
DNA: TGTGCCAGCTCACCACCGCGACTAGCGGGAGGTCGCTCCTACAATGAGCAGTTCTTC

D: TRBD2
V: TRBV6-5
size: .
J: TRBJ2-1
CDR3: CASSYGWTSSGSYNEQFF
DNA: TGTGCCAGCAGTTACGGTTGGACTAGTTCGGGATCCTACAATGAGCAGTTCTTC

D: TRBD2
V: TRBV2
size: .
J: TRBJ2-3
CDR3: CASSEARIAGAKDTQYF
DNA: TGTGCCAGCAGTGAAGCGCGAATAGCGGGAGCTAAAGATACGCAGTATTTT

D: TRBD1
V: TRBV24-1
size: .
J: TRBJ2-2
CDR3: CATSDPNRDRGTGELFF
DNA: TGTGCCACCAGTGACCCTAACCGGGACAGGGGTACCGGGGAGCTGTTTTTT

D: TRBD2
V: TRBV27
size: .
J: TRBJ2-1
CDR3: CASESRSGLAGMNEQFF
DNA: TGTGCCAGCGAATCGAGGTCAGGGCTAGCGGGAATGAATGAGCAGTTCTTC

D: .
V: TRBV6-1
size: many
J: TRBJ2-2
CDR3: CASRGDERTGELFF
DNA: TGTGCCAGCAGGGGGGATGAACGCACCGGGGAGCTGTTTTTT

D: TRBD2
V: TRBV7-9
size: .
J: TRBJ2-5
CDR3: CASSSAGGQETQYF
DNA: TGTGCCAGCAGCTCAGCGGGGGGACAAGAGACCCAGTACTTC

D: .
V: TRBV12-3/TRBV12-4
size: few
J: TRBJ2-1
CDR3: CASNLLRGGEQFF
DNA: TGTGCCAGCAACCTCCTCAGGGGTGGTGAGCAGTTCTTC

D: TRBD2
V: TRBV4-1
size: .
J: TRBJ2-3
CDR3: CASSQDKGLAALF
DNA: TGCGCCAGCAGCCAAGATAAAGGACTAGCGGCACTTTTT

D: .
V: TRBV11-2
size: few
J: TRBJ2-1
CDR3: CASSPATLGSEQFF
DNA: TGTGCCAGCAGCCCCGCGACGTTGGGGAGTGAGCAGTTCTTC

D: .
V: TRBV7-2
size: .
J: TRBJ1-1
CDR3: CANSRGVNTEAFF
DNA: TGTGCCAACAGCAGGGGCGTAAACACTGAAGCTTTCTTT

D: .
V: TRBV28
size: .
J: TRBJ2-5
CDR3: CASSIEDSQETQYF
DNA: TGTGCCAGCAGTATCGAGGACAGTCAAGAGACCCAGTACTTC

D: .
V: TRBV11-3
size: few
J: TRBJ2-1
CDR3: CASSLVAAFGDEQFF
DNA: TGTGCCAGCAGCTTGGTGGCGGCCTTCGGGGATGAGCAGTTCTTC

D: TRBD2
V: TRBV7-2
size: many
J: TRBJ2-5
CDR3: CASSLSSGRGEGTQYF
DNA: TGTGCCAGCAGCTTAAGTAGCGGGAGGGGTGAGGGGACCCAGTACTTC

D: TRBD2
V: TRBV2
size: .
J: TRBJ2-1
CDR3: CASSDVGGRGDEQFF
DNA: TGTGCCAGCAGTGATGTCGGCGGGAGAGGGGATGAGCAGTTCTTC